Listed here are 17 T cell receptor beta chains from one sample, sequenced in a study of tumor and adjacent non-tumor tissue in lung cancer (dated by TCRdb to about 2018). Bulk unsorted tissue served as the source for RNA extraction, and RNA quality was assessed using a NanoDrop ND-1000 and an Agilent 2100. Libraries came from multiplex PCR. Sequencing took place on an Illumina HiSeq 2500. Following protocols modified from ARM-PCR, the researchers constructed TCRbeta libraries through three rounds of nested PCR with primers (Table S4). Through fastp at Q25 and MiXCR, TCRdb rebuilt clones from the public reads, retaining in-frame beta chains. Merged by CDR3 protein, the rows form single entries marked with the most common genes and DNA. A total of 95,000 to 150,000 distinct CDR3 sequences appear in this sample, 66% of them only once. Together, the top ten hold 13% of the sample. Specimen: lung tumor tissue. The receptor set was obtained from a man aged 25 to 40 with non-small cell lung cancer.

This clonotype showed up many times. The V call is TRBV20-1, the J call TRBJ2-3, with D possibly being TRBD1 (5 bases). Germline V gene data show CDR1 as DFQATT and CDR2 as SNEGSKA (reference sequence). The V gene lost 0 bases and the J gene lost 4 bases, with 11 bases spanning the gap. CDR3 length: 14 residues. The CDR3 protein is CSARDPSRADTQYF. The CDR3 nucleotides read TGCAGTGCTAGAGATCCATCCAGGGCAGATACGCAGTATTTT.

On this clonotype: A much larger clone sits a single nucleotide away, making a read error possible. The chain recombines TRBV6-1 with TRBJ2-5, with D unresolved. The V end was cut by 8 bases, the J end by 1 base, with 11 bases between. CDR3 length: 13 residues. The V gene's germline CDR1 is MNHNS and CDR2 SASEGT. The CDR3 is CASLGQPQETQYF. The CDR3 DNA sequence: TGTGCCAGCTTAGGGCAGCCCCAAGAGACCCAGTACTTC.

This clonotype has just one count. The CDR3 sequence is CASCLGGVTEAFF. For the CDR3, the DNA is TGTGCCAGCTGCCTAGGGGGAGTCACTGAAGCTTTCTTT. This rearrangement joins TRBV11-2 to TRBJ1-1, with a possible D match to TRBD1 (6 bases). The CDR3 length is 13 residues. The V end lost 8 bases, the J end lost 4 bases, and 14 bases lay between the germline ends. Germline CDR1 and CDR2: SGHAT and FQNNGV.

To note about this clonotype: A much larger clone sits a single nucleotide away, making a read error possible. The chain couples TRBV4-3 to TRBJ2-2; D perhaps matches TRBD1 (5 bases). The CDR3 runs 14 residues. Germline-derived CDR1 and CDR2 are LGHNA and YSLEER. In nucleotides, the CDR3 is TGCTCCAGCAGCCAAGGACAGAACACCGGGGAGCTGTTTTTT. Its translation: CSSSQGQNTGELFF.

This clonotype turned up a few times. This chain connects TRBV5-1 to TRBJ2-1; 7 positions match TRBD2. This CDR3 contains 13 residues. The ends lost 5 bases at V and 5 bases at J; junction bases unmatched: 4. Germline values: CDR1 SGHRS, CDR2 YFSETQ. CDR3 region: CASRPSGNNEQFF. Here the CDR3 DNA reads TGCGCCAGCAGACCTAGCGGTAACAATGAGCAGTTCTTC.

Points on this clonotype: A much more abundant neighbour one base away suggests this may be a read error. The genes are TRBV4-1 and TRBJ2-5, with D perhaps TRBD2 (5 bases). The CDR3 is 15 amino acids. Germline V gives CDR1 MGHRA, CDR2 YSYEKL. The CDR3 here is CTSSQDPVAGETQYF. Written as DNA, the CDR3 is TGCACCAGCAGCCAAGACCCCGTGGCGGGAGAGACCCAGTACTTC.

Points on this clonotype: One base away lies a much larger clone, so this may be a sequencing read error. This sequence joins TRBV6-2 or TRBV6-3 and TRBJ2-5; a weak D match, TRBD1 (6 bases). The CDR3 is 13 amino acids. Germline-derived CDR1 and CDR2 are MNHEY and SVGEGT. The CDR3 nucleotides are TGTGCCGGCAGACAGGACAACCAAGAGACCCAGTACTTC. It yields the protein CAGRQDNQETQYF.

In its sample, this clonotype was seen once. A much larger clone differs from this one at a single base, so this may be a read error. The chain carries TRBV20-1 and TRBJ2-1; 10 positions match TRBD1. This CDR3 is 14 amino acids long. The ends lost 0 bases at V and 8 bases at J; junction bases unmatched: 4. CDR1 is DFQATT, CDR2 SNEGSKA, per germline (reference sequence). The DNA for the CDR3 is TGCAGTGCTAGAGAGGACAGGGGGTACGATGAGCAGTTCTTC. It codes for CSAREDRGYDEQFF.

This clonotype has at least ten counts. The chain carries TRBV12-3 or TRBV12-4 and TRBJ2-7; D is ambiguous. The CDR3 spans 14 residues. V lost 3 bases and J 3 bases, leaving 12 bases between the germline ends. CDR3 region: CASSFGLWNYEQYF. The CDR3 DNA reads TGTGCCAGCAGTTTTGGGTTGTGGAACTACGAGCAGTACTTC.

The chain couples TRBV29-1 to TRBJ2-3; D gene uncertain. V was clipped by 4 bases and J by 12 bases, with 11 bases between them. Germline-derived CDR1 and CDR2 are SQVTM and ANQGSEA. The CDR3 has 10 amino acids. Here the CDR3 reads CSVVQHAQYF. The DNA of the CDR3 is TGCAGCGTTGTTCAACATGCACAGTATTTT.

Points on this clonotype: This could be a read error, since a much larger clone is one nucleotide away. DNA of the CDR3: TGTGCCAGCAGTTACGGACGGAACAAGGAGCAGTTCTTC. It yields the protein CASSYGRNKEQFF. The rearrangement joins TRBV6-2 or TRBV6-3 to TRBJ2-1; D is undetermined. The CDR3 totals 13 residues. Germline V gene sequence: CDR1 MNHEY, CDR2 SVGEGT.

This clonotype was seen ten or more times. CDR3 sequence: CSAREGLAGVETQYF. The CDR3 nucleotides read TGCAGTGCTAGAGAAGGCCTAGCGGGAGTAGAGACCCAGTACTTC. V is TRBV20-1 and J is TRBJ2-5, with 10 bases that match TRBD2. The CDR3 consists of 15 residues. The junction had 5 bases not matched to a gene; V was cut back by 0 bases and J by 4 bases. Germline CDR1 is DFQATT and CDR2 is SNEGSKA (reference sequence).

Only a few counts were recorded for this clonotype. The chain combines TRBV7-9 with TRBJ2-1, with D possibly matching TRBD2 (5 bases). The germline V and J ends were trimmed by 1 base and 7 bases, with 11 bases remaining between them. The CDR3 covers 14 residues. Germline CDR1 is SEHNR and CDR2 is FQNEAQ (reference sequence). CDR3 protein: CASSLVGVGNEQFF. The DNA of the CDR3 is TGTGCCAGCAGCTTAGTGGGAGTGGGGAATGAGCAGTTCTTC. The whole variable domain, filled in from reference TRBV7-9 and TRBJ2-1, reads DTGVSQNPRHKITKRGQNVTFRCDPISEHNRLYWYRQTLGQGPEFLTYFQNEAQLEKSRLLSDRFSAERPKGSFSTLEIQRTEQGDSAMYLCASSLVGVGNEQFFGPGTRLTVL.

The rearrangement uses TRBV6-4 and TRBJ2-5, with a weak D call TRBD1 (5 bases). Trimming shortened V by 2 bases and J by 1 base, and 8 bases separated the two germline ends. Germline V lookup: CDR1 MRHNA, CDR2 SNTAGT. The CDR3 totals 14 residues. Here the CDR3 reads CASSDGQGQETQYF. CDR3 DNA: TGTGCCAGCAGTGACGGTCAGGGCCAAGAGACCCAGTACTTC.

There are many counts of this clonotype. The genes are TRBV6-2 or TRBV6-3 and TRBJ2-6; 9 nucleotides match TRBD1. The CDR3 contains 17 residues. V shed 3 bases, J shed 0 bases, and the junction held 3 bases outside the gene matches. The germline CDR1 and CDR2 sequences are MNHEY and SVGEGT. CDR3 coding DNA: TGTGCCAGCAGTTATGGACAGGGGTTCTCTGGGGCCAACGTCCTGACTTTC. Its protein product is CASSYGQGFSGANVLTF.

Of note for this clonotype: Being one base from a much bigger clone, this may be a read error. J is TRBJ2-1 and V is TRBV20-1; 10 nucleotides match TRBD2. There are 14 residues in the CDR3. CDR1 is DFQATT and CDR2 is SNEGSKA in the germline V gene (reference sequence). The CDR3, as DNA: TGCAGTGCTACTCGGACTAGCGGCTACGATGAGCAGTTCTTC. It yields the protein CSATRTSGYDEQFF.

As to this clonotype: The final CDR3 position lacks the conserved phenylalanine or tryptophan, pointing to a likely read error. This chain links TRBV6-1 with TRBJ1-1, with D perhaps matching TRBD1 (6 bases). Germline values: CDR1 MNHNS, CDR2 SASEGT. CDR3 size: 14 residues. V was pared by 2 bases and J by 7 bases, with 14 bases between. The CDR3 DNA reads TGTGCCAGCAGTGAACTGGGGGCGGACGATGAAGCTTTCTTA. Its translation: CASSELGADDEAFL.